One and the same sample provided the 30 T cell receptor beta chains below, sequenced in a study of blood T cell repertoires in COVID-19. The method was immunoSEQ multiplex PCR; TCRdb's version includes in-frame clones alone and lacks a portion of them. Of approximately 260,000 clones in the sample, 88% are singletons; the top ten hold around 9.6%. Source material: peripheral blood. The source of these receptors is a woman in her 70s with COVID-19, enrolled during active disease.

The chain has TRBV24-1 and TRBJ2-7; a weak D match, TRBD1 (6 bases). Germline V CDR1 and CDR2: KGHDR, SFDVKD. The V gene lost 4 bases and the J gene lost 5 bases, with 11 bases spanning the gap. The CDR3 totals 13 residues. The CDR3 region has the DNA TGTGCCACCAGTGAAGGGGGTAAGGACGAGCAGTACTTC. It translates to CATSEGGKDEQYF.

The CDR3 is CASSLVSHLAQPQHF. CDR3 nucleotides: TGTGCCAGCAGCTTAGTGTCGCATCTGGCTCAGCCCCAGCATTTT. The V and J genes are TRBV7-2 and TRBJ1-5; unclear D gene. Trimming cost V 1 base and J 6 bases, with 13 bases left between them. The CDR3 sequence is 15 residues long. Germline loops: CDR1 SGHTA, CDR2 FQGNSA.

This chain uses TRBV5-1 with TRBJ2-1; D is possibly TRBD2 (6 bases). Germline CDR1 and CDR2: SGHRS and YFSETQ. Deletions cut 0 bases from V and 5 bases from J, with 12 bases between. The CDR3 contains 15 residues. The CDR3 region has the DNA TGCGCCAGCAGCTTGGATCTAGCGAACCACAATGAGCAGTTCTTC. As protein: CASSLDLANHNEQFF.

The V call is TRBV4-2, the J call TRBJ1-1; TRBD1 might be the D (6 bases). With 6 bases removed from V and 5 bases from J, the gap between germline ends came to 13 bases. CDR1 LGHNA and CDR2 YNFKEQ come from the germline V gene. The CDR3 length is 13 residues. CDR3 protein: CASRQQGSTEAFF. CDR3 sequence (DNA): TGTGCCAGCAGACAACAGGGTAGTACTGAAGCTTTCTTT.

The chain combines TRBV5-5 with TRBJ1-6; tentatively, D is TRBD1 (6 bases). The germline CDR1 and CDR2 sequences are SGHKS and YYEKEE (reference sequence). V was shortened by 4 bases and J by 6 bases, with 11 bases between the two germline ends. The CDR3 totals 14 residues. The CDR3 DNA reads as TGTGCCAGCAGCCGTGGACAGCTTAATTCACCCCTCCACTTT. As protein: CASSRGQLNSPLHF.

The rearrangement uses TRBV18 and TRBJ2-1, with 7 positions matching TRBD2. V trimming: 4 bases; J trimming: 0 bases; junction bases outside the gene matches: 3. CDR3 length equals 15 residues. Germline V CDR1 and CDR2: KGHSH, LQKENI. CDR3 in amino acids: CASSLRGDSYNEQFF. The CDR3 DNA follows: TGTGCCAGCTCACTCCGGGGGGACTCCTACAATGAGCAGTTCTTC.

The chain combines TRBV4-1 with TRBJ2-4, with 10 bases identical to TRBD2. The ends lost 2 bases at V and 7 bases at J; junction bases unmatched: 2. The V gene's germline CDR1 is MGHRA and CDR2 YSYEKL. The CDR3 length is 14 residues. The CDR3 nucleotides read TGCGCCAGCAGCCAACTAGCGGGAGTTAACATTCAGTACTTC. Protein product: CASSQLAGVNIQYF.

The gene calls are TRBV30 and TRBJ1-5; tentatively, D is TRBD1 (5 bases). The CDR3 sequence is 15 residues long. V was clipped by 1 base and J by 4 bases, with 14 bases between them. Germline loops: CDR1 GTSNPN, CDR2 SVGIG (reference sequence). DNA of the CDR3: TGTGCCTGGAGTGCAGGCAGGGTGGTTAATCAGCCCCAGCATTTT. Translating gives CAWSAGRVVNQPQHF. Variable domain in full (rest from reference TRBV30 and TRBJ1-5): SQTIHQWPATLVQPVGSPLSLECTVEGTSNPNLYWYRQAAGRGLQLLFYSVGIGQISSEVPQNLSASRPQDRQFILSSKKLLLSDSGFYLCAWSAGRVVNQPQHFGDGTRLSIL.

As regards this clone: This same CDR3 is encoded by further DNA sequences in the sample. The V gene is TRBV19, the J gene TRBJ1-1; maybe TRBD1 (6 bases). Germline-derived CDR1 and CDR2 are LNHDA and SQIVND (reference sequence). V lost 5 bases and J 2 bases, leaving 9 bases between the germline ends. The CDR3 contains 13 residues. The CDR3 DNA is TGTGCCAGTAGTTCGACAGGCAACACTGAAGCTTTCTTT. Protein sequence: CASSSTGNTEAFF.

The V call is TRBV2, the J call TRBJ1-4; the match to TRBD1 covers 9 bases. The germline gives CDR1 SNHLY, CDR2 FYNNEI. The ends lost 5 bases at V and 5 bases at J; junction bases unmatched: 9. The CDR3 totals 16 residues. The CDR3 DNA sequence: TGTGCCAGCAGTAGTGAACAGGGGGCGTTGAATGAAAAACTGTTTTTT. It translates to CASSSEQGALNEKLFF.

The rearrangement uses TRBV29-1 and TRBJ2-7; no clear D. The CDR3 length is 12 residues. Germline CDR1 SQVTM, CDR2 ANQGSEA. V shed 5 bases and J shed 3 bases, with 11 bases lying between them. This chain's CDR3 is CSVQVSRYEQYF. CDR3 bases: TGCAGCGTTCAAGTGTCTCGCTACGAGCAGTACTTC.

The chain employs TRBV5-1 and TRBJ2-5; D call uncertain. The CDR3 spans 11 residues. Germline CDR1 SGHRS, CDR2 YFSETQ. The V end was cut by 4 bases, the J end by 3 bases, with 4 bases between. The CDR3 DNA sequence: TGCGCCAGCAGCCAGAAAGAGACCCAGTACTTC. It specifies CASSQKETQYF. The complete variable domain, with remaining parts taken from reference TRBV5-1 and TRBJ2-5, reads KAGVTQTPRYLIKTRGQQVTLSCSPISGHRSVSWYQQTPGQGLQFLFEYFSETQRNKGNFPGRFSGRQFSNSRSEMNVSTLELGDSALYLCASSQKETQYFGPGTRLLVL.

The J gene is TRBJ2-7, the V gene TRBV10-3; TRBD1 might be the D (6 bases). The CDR3 runs 14 residues. Germline CDR1 ENHRY, CDR2 SYGVKD. With 5 bases removed from V and 7 bases from J, the gap between germline ends came to 18 bases. CDR3 protein: CAISNRDQSGEQYF. In DNA form, the CDR3 reads TGTGCCATCAGTAACAGGGACCAATCGGGGGAGCAGTACTTC.

The rearrangement links TRBV6-5 to TRBJ2-1; possibly TRBD2 for D (5 bases). Germline loops: CDR1 MNHEY, CDR2 SVGAGI. V was trimmed by 5 bases and J by 7 bases, leaving 9 bases between them. The CDR3 extends over 12 amino acids. The chain's CDR3 is CASSRTPNEQFF. The CDR3 DNA sequence: TGTGCCAGCAGTCGGACTCCTAATGAGCAGTTCTTC.

For the CDR3, the DNA is TGTGCCAGCAGTGACTCGGGGGGTAATTCACCCCTCCACTTT. It translates to CASSDSGGNSPLHF. This chain uses TRBV6-4 with TRBJ1-6; D possibly corresponds to TRBD1 (5 bases). The germline gives CDR1 MRHNA, CDR2 SNTAGT. With 0 bases removed from V and 6 bases from J, the gap between germline ends came to 6 bases. CDR3 length: 14 residues.

The V and J genes are TRBV5-1 and TRBJ1-4; possibly TRBD1 for D (5 bases). The ends were cut back, 0 bases at V and 1 base at J, with 31 bases in the middle. Germline CDR1 and CDR2: SGHRS and YFSETQ. The CDR3 totals 23 residues. DNA for the CDR3: TGCGCCAGCAGCTTGGAACTTAGCCTGAAAGGGGTACTACGTGATGAAACTAATGAAAAACTGTTTTTT. Protein sequence: CASSLELSLKGVLRDETNEKLFF.

This sequence joins TRBV5-1 and TRBJ1-2; 9 bases align to TRBD1. With V trimmed by 3 bases and J by 8 bases, 8 bases remained unmatched. The CDR3 contains 14 residues. CDR1 and CDR2 (germline): SGHRS, YFSETQ. The CDR3: CASSSGQGSNGYTF. The CDR3 nucleotides are TGCGCCAGCAGCTCGGGACAGGGATCAAACGGCTACACCTTC.

V usage is TRBV15 and J usage is TRBJ2-1; D possibly corresponds to TRBD2 (5 bases). The CDR3 runs 14 residues. Germline V CDR1 and CDR2: LNHNV, YYDKDF (reference sequence). The ends were cut back, 0 bases at V and 9 bases at J, with 12 bases in the middle. In nucleotides, the CDR3 is TGTGCCACCAGCAGAGACCTAAGCGGTAGTGAGCAGTTCTTC. It yields the protein CATSRDLSGSEQFF. The whole variable domain, remainder taken from reference TRBV15 and TRBJ2-1, is DAMVIQNPRYQVTQFGKPVTLSCSQTLNHNVMYWYQQKSSQAPKLLFHYYDKDFNNEADTPDNFQSRRPNTSFCFLDIRSPGLGDTAMYLCATSRDLSGSEQFFGPGTRLTVL.

The rearrangement links TRBV16 to TRBJ1-1; the D gene is possibly TRBD1 (6 bases). The CDR3 runs to 12 residues. The V and J ends lost 4 bases and 7 bases respectively, with 10 bases between them. Germline V gene lookup returns CDR1 KGHSY and CDR2 FQNENV. The CDR3 region is CASSPDRNEAFF. In nucleotides, the CDR3 is TGTGCCAGCAGCCCCGACAGGAATGAAGCTTTCTTT.

J is TRBJ2-7 and V is TRBV3-1 (or the pseudogene TRBV3-2); TRBD2 matches at 7 bases. The CDR3 sequence is 15 residues long. Germline CDR1 and CDR2: LGHDT and YNNKEL (reference sequence). V lost 3 bases, J lost 1 base, and 6 bases stayed unmatched. In DNA, the CDR3 is TGTGCCAGCAGCCAGGCTAGCGGACATTCCTACGAGCAGTACTTC. It codes for CASSQASGHSYEQYF.

This chain joins TRBV19 and TRBJ2-1; 7 bases match TRBD1. Trimming at V came to 3 bases and at J to 5 bases, leaving 10 bases not matched to a gene. Germline CDR1 reads LNHDA; CDR2 reads SQIVND (reference sequence). CDR3 length equals 16 residues. For the CDR3, the DNA is TGTGCCAGTAGTATTGGTCGACAGGGCCCGGACAATGAGCAGTTCTTC. Translation gives CASSIGRQGPDNEQFF.

The chain uses TRBV6-1 and TRBJ2-7; D remains ambiguous. V lost 6 bases, J lost 2 bases, and 11 bases lay in between. Germline lookup yields CDR1 MNHNS and CDR2 SASEGT. The CDR3 is 13 amino acids. CDR3 loop: CASRQLVTYEQYF. As DNA, the CDR3 is TGTGCCAGCAGGCAACTTGTCACCTACGAGCAGTACTTC.

The genes are TRBV9 and TRBJ2-7; tentative D call: TRBD1 (6 bases). CDR1 SGDLS and CDR2 YYNGEE come from the germline V gene. The CDR3 is 15 amino acids. The V and J ends lost 0 bases and 5 bases respectively, with 15 bases between them. CDR3 coding DNA: TGTGCCAGCAGCGTAGTGTCAGGGGCGCAGGACGAGCAGTACTTC. Translated, it gives CASSVVSGAQDEQYF.

V and J are TRBV5-1 and TRBJ1-3, with a possible D match to TRBD1 (5 bases). The CDR3 is 16 amino acids. Trimming shortened V by 0 bases and J by 4 bases, and 14 bases separated the two germline ends. The germline gives CDR1 SGHRS, CDR2 YFSETQ. The CDR3 reads CASSLEAGRTGNTIYF. CDR3 DNA: TGCGCCAGCAGCTTGGAGGCAGGGAGGACCGGAAACACCATATATTTT.

J is TRBJ1-2 and V is TRBV7-6; the match to TRBD1 covers 7 bases. Germline CDR1 and CDR2: SGHVS and FNYEAQ. The CDR3 consists of 16 residues. Trimming at V came to 5 bases and at J to 2 bases, leaving 11 bases not matched to a gene. The CDR3 is CASSPEYRQGNYGYTF. As DNA, the CDR3 is TGTGCCAGCAGCCCAGAATACCGACAGGGCAACTATGGCTACACCTTC. The entire variable domain, with the rest obtained from reference TRBV7-6 and TRBJ1-2, is as follows: GAGVSQSPRYKVTKRGQDVALRCDPISGHVSLYWYRQALGQGPEFLTYFNYEAQQDKSGLPNDRFSAERPEGSISTLTIQRTEQRDSAMYRCASSPEYRQGNYGYTFGSGTRLTVV.

This chain connects TRBV5-1 to TRBJ1-3; possibly TRBD1 for D (5 bases). CDR3 length: 12 residues. V lost 4 bases and J 4 bases, leaving 6 bases between the germline ends. Germline V gene data show CDR1 as SGHRS and CDR2 as YFSETQ. This CDR3 reads CASSNRGNTIYF. The CDR3 DNA is TGCGCCAGCAGCAACAGGGGAAACACCATATATTTT.

The CDR3 protein is CATSAGQATYEQYF. For the CDR3, the DNA is TGTGCCACCTCGGCAGGGCAGGCCACCTACGAGCAGTACTTC. This chain connects TRBV24-1 to TRBJ2-7; weak D call: TRBD1 (5 bases). CDR3 length equals 14 residues. Germline CDR1 KGHDR, CDR2 SFDVKD. The V and J ends lost 9 bases and 2 bases respectively, with 16 bases between them.

The genes are TRBV6-5 and TRBJ2-7; D is perhaps TRBD2 (6 bases). Trimming pared 2 bases from V and 5 bases from J, leaving 10 bases between. There are 13 residues in the CDR3. Germline V gene lookup returns CDR1 MNHEY and CDR2 SVGAGI. The CDR3 sequence: CASSYQGGNEQYF. The CDR3 DNA follows: TGTGCCAGCAGTTACCAGGGAGGTAACGAGCAGTACTTC.

This chain joins TRBV18 and TRBJ2-3; tentative D call: TRBD1 (6 bases). Trimming left V 1 base short and J 2 bases short, with 10 bases between. Germline V CDR1 and CDR2: KGHSH, LQKENI. This CDR3 comprises 15 residues. The CDR3 here is CASSPQDSSTDTQYF. For the CDR3, the DNA is TGTGCCAGCTCACCACAGGACAGTTCCACAGATACGCAGTATTTT. The variable domain in full, completed from reference TRBV18 and TRBJ2-3, reads NAGVMQNPRHLVRRRGQEARLRCSPMKGHSHVYWYRQLPEEGLKFMVYLQKENIIDESGMPKERFSAEFPKEGPSILRIQQVVRGDSAAYFCASSPQDSSTDTQYFGPGTRLTVL.

The chain couples TRBV28 to TRBJ2-1; TRBD2 agrees at 10 bases. The V and J ends lost 8 bases and 5 bases, in that order; junction bases with no gene match: 12. The length of the CDR3 is 16 residues. The germline CDR1 and CDR2 sequences are MDHEN and SYDVKM. CDR3 DNA sequence: TGTGCCAGCGTAATTGGGGGACTAGCGTTAAACAATGAGCAGTTCTTC. Translation gives CASVIGGLALNNEQFF.